The entry below gives a single T cell receptor (beta chain) sequence along with its context. Antigen specificity is unknown. Combining a sample-barcoded 5' primer with a J-beta primer mix, a second PCR ran for about 7 to 12 cycles. Every cDNA was tagged by a template-switch adaptor with 12 random nucleotides. MiXCR, applied by TCRdb to the 5' RACE reads, yields one record per CDR3 protein. The sample records roughly 800,000 distinct CDR3 sequences, just under 25% being singletons. Germline lookup yields CDR1 SQVTM and CDR2 ANQGSEA. The CDR3 is 13 amino acids. Between the trimmed V and J ends, which lost 4 bases and 5 bases, there was a span of 14 bases. This sample stems from a study of blood T cells in healthy people across ages. Overall study context: Capture by template switching was about one barcoded beta molecule per two T cells.

Study-wide results and limits: Correlation between TCR beta diversity and naive T cell percentage was strong. It was not possible, with unsorted PBMCs, to conclusively compare naive and antigen-experienced cells.

The sample was also reused in another study, on T cells of mothers and their children.

The clonotype comes from a boy younger than 18 in good health. Material: blood. The chain uses TRBV29-1 and TRBJ1-1; maybe TRBD1 (5 bases). CDR3 in DNA: TGCAGCGTTGCAGGGTCCGGATTGACTGAAGCTTTCTTT. Translating gives CSVAGSGLTEAFF.